The 3 T cell receptor beta chains below were found in one sample sequenced in a study of radiation and T cells in renal cell carcinoma. Some clones are missing from TCRdb's copy, which holds only in-frame ones; the method was immunoSEQ multiplex PCR. Of about 59,000 clones detected, over 70% appear once; the ten largest clones hold approximately 6.8%. Time point indicated: baseline pretreatment blood. As for treatment: 15 Gy SBRT to primary tumor, nephrectomy 4 weeks later. The sample in question was blood, obtained from a patient whose treatment included radiotherapy and nephrectomy. The receptors originated from a man in his 60s with renal cell carcinoma.

The J gene is TRBJ1-1, the V gene TRBV7-9; 7 positions match TRBD1. The CDR3 has 16 amino acids. Germline lookup yields CDR1 SEHNR and CDR2 FQNEAQ (reference sequence). V lost 0 bases and J lost 5; bases outside the gene matches: 9. CDR3 loop: CASSLAGGNRGTEAFF. CDR3 nucleotide sequence: TGTGCCAGCAGCTTAGCCGGGGGGAACAGGGGTACTGAAGCTTTCTTT. Full variable domain (rest looked up from reference TRBV7-9 and TRBJ1-1): DTGVSQNPRHKITKRGQNVTFRCDPISEHNRLYWYRQTLGQGPEFLTYFQNEAQLEKSRLLSDRFSAERPKGSFSTLEIQRTEQGDSAMYLCASSLAGGNRGTEAFFGQGTRLTVV.

This clone has only one observation. This chain uses TRBV4-3 with TRBJ2-1, with D tentatively TRBD2 (6 bases). The CDR3 is 16 residues long. CDR1 LGHNA and CDR2 YSLEER come from the germline V gene. V was trimmed by 0 bases and J by 0 bases, leaving 9 bases between them. DNA for the CDR3: TGCGCCAGCAGCCAAGAGGTCGGGAGCTCCTACAATGAGCAGTTCTTC. Its translation: CASSQEVGSSYNEQFF.

The V gene is TRBV5-4, the J gene TRBJ2-1; 12 positions match TRBD2. Per germline, CDR1 SGHNT and CDR2 YYREEE (reference sequence). With 0 bases clipped from V and 8 bases from J, the junction kept 6 bases outside the gene matches. The CDR3 contains 16 residues. In DNA, the CDR3 is TGTGCCAGCAGCTTGGCCCTGACTAGCGGGAGTGATGAGCAGTTCTTC. Amino acid sequence: CASSLALTSGSDEQFF.